Below are 23 T cell receptor beta chains sequenced from a single sample in a study of Ad26.COV2.S vaccination and SARS-CoV-2 variants. The protocol was immunoSEQ multiplex PCR, while the TCRdb copy is restricted to in-frame clones and leaves out a portion. The sample holds over 350,000 clones; more than 85% are singletons and the top ten take 3.5%. Treatment reported: some 20 received Ad26.COV2.S at low or high dose, single or two shots; several received placebo; per-sample allocation not given. Repertoires come from day 63 after the first vaccine or placebo injection. Source: peripheral blood, taken in a trial of Ad26.COV2.S vaccine versus placebo. These receptors were collected from a person between 18 and 60 years old who received the Ad26.COV2.S COVID-19 vaccine or a placebo.

V gene TRBV2 combines with J gene TRBJ2-2; unclear D gene. V dropped 6 bases and J dropped 1 base, with 12 bases sitting between them. The germline CDR1 and CDR2 sequences are SNHLY and FYNNEI. The CDR3 runs to 15 residues. CDR3 in amino acids: CASRGGTVNTGELFF. Written as DNA, the CDR3 is TGTGCCAGCAGGGGCGGAACAGTGAACACCGGGGAGCTGTTTTTT.

Comment on this clone: This specimen includes other DNA sequences encoding the same CDR3. The chain is built from TRBV2 and TRBJ1-2; unclear D gene. The CDR3 consists of 10 residues. The V end lost 6 bases, the J end lost 5 bases, and 4 bases lay between the germline ends. Germline V gene data show CDR1 as SNHLY and CDR2 as FYNNEI. DNA of the CDR3: TGTGCCAGCAGAGGGTATGGCTACACCTTC. It is translated as CASRGYGYTF.

The chain recombines TRBV6-5 with TRBJ2-7; no clear D gene. V dropped 0 bases and J dropped 2 bases, with 14 bases sitting between them. The germline V gene has CDR1 MNHEY and CDR2 SVGAGI. CDR3 length: 16 residues. DNA for the CDR3: TGTGCCAGCAGTTACTCGATATGGGGAACTCCCTACGAGCAGTACTTC. This sequence encodes CASSYSIWGTPYEQYF.

This clone has just one count. The chain carries TRBV15 and TRBJ1-5; TRBD1 might be the D (6 bases). CDR1 is LNHNV, CDR2 YYDKDF, per germline (reference sequence). V gave up 7 bases and J gave up 9 bases, with 16 bases separating them. The CDR3 covers 13 residues. The chain's CDR3 is CATTNPGALPQHF. The CDR3 DNA follows: TGTGCCACCACGAACCCGGGGGCCTTGCCCCAGCATTTT.

This clone was observed once. The rearrangement links TRBV12-3 or TRBV12-4 to TRBJ1-3; D not resolved. Trimming pared 8 bases from V and 1 base from J, leaving 9 bases between. The CDR3 consists of 13 residues. CDR3 in amino acids: CASGPLSGNTIYF. The DNA of the CDR3 is TGTGCCAGCGGCCCGTTATCTGGAAACACCATATATTTT.

The chain couples TRBV5-1 to TRBJ1-6; D gene uncertain. Trimming cost V 5 bases and J 9 bases, with 12 bases left between them. The CDR3 runs 13 residues. Germline V gene data show CDR1 as SGHRS and CDR2 as YFSETQ. Here the CDR3 DNA reads TGCGCCAGCAGACCTGGCCCCATTTCACCCCTCCACTTT. Its translation is CASRPGPISPLHF. Full variable domain (remainder filled in from reference TRBV5-1 and TRBJ1-6): KAGVTQTPRYLIKTRGQQVTLSCSPISGHRSVSWYQQTPGQGLQFLFEYFSETQRNKGNFPGRFSGRQFSNSRSEMNVSTLELGDSALYLCASRPGPISPLHFGNGTRLTVT.

The V and J genes are TRBV7-2 and TRBJ2-5; D is uncertain. Looked up from germline, CDR1 is SGHTA and CDR2 is FQGNSA. V was cut by 7 bases and J by 2 bases, with 14 bases left in between. The CDR3 is 14 amino acids. In DNA form, the CDR3 reads TGTGCCAGCAACCAGAAGGCCTGGCAAGAGACCCAGTACTTC. Its protein is CASNQKAWQETQYF.

This chain uses TRBV7-2 with TRBJ1-2; no firm D call. Germline-derived CDR1 and CDR2 are SGHTA and FQGNSA. Trimming took off 3 bases at V and 0 bases at J, with 5 bases between the two ends. The CDR3 covers 13 residues. DNA of the CDR3: TGTGCCAGCAGCTTGAACTCTAACTATGGCTACACCTTC. It codes for CASSLNSNYGYTF.

This clone was detected once. The V and J genes are TRBV3-1 (or the pseudogene TRBV3-2) and TRBJ1-1, with D uncertain. The CDR3 consists of 13 residues. The germline gives CDR1 LGHDT, CDR2 YNNKEL (reference sequence). Trimming took off 4 bases at V and 0 bases at J, with 6 bases between the two ends. The CDR3 DNA reads as TGTGCCAGCAGCCGTAGGGTGAACACTGAAGCTTTCTTT. This gives the protein CASSRRVNTEAFF.

The rearrangement links TRBV7-2 to TRBJ1-1; D call uncertain. CDR1 is SGHTA and CDR2 is FQGNSA in the germline V gene. This CDR3 is 14 amino acids long. The ends were cut back, 1 base at V and 3 bases at J, with 9 bases in the middle. CDR3 coding DNA: TGTGCCAGCAGCTTAGAGGCCGGCTACACTGAAGCTTTCTTT. This codes for CASSLEAGYTEAFF. The whole variable domain, filled in from reference TRBV7-2 and TRBJ1-1, reads GAGVSQSPSNKVTEKGKDVELRCDPISGHTALYWYRQSLGQGLEFLIYFQGNSAPDKSGLPSDRFSAERTGGSVSTLTIQRTQQEDSAVYLCASSLEAGYTEAFFGQGTRLTVV.

This CDR3 reads CASSHHRGSGETQYF. As DNA, the CDR3 is TGCGCCAGCAGCCACCACAGGGGTAGCGGGGAGACCCAGTACTTC. The V call is TRBV4-3, the J call TRBJ2-5, with D tentatively TRBD1 or TRBD2 (7 bases each). The V gene's germline CDR1 is LGHNA and CDR2 YSLEER. The germline V and J ends were trimmed by 3 bases and 5 bases, with 16 bases remaining between them. The CDR3 is made up of 15 amino acids.

By sample fraction, this clone is medium-sized. CDR3 DNA: TGTGCCAGCAGCTCCCGATGGTTAGAGACCCAGTACTTC. This sequence encodes CASSSRWLETQYF. The chain is built from TRBV7-6 and TRBJ2-5; D gene ambiguous. The CDR3 is 13 amino acids. V lost 4 bases and J lost 4, with 10 bases in between. The germline gives CDR1 SGHVS, CDR2 FNYEAQ.

This chain links TRBV5-1 with TRBJ2-2; D unresolved. This CDR3 is built from 15 residues. CDR1 SGHRS and CDR2 YFSETQ come from the germline V gene. V was trimmed by 1 base and J by 1 base, leaving 8 bases between them. This CDR3 reads CASSLWQLNTGELFF. The CDR3 DNA reads TGCGCCAGCAGCTTGTGGCAGTTGAACACCGGGGAGCTGTTTTTT.

In this sample, this clone turned up once. V and J are TRBV12-3 or TRBV12-4 and TRBJ2-5; D ambiguous. V was shortened by 3 bases and J by 3 bases, with 8 bases between the two germline ends. The CDR3 has 13 amino acids. CDR3: CASSFLRKETQYF. The CDR3, as DNA: TGTGCCAGCAGTTTCCTTCGAAAAGAGACCCAGTACTTC.

The chain recombines TRBV25-1 with TRBJ1-4; D is uncertain. The V gene's germline CDR1 is MGHDK and CDR2 SYGVNS. Trimming cost V 7 bases and J 4 bases, with 13 bases left between them. This CDR3 spans 14 amino acids. The CDR3 DNA reads TGTGCCAGCACCTCATGGGGTATTAATGAAAAACTGTTTTTT. Translated, it gives CASTSWGINEKLFF.

This clone was seen a handful of times. J is TRBJ2-7 and V is TRBV30, with D hard to call. Trimming removed 0 bases from V and 0 bases from J, with 9 bases in between. Germline V gene sequence: CDR1 GTSNPN, CDR2 SVGIG (reference sequence). CDR3 length: 14 residues. The CDR3 loop reads CAWSVWRRSYEQYF. As DNA, the CDR3 is TGTGCCTGGAGTGTATGGCGTCGCTCCTACGAGCAGTACTTC.

The chain employs TRBV2 and TRBJ2-4; either TRBD1 or TRBD2 may supply D (5 bases each). The CDR3 spans 13 residues. Trimming pared 8 bases from V and 8 bases from J, leaving 16 bases between. CDR1 and CDR2 (germline): SNHLY, FYNNEI. The CDR3 DNA reads TGTGCCAGCGGGACGATTTTAGGAGACATTCAGTACTTC. This codes for CASGTILGDIQYF. Variable domain in full (rest from reference TRBV2 and TRBJ2-4): EPEVTQTPSHQVTQMGQEVILRCVPISNHLYFYWYRQILGQKVEFLVSFYNNEISEKSEIFDDQFSVERPDGSNFTLKIRSTKLEDSAMYFCASGTILGDIQYFGAGTRLSVL.

This rearrangement joins TRBV11-1 to TRBJ1-1; D is uncertain. The CDR3 spans 13 residues. V was clipped by 2 bases and J by 3 bases, with 7 bases between them. Germline V gene sequence: CDR1 SGHAT, CDR2 FQDESV (reference sequence). In DNA form, the CDR3 reads TGTGCCAGCAGCTTAAGAAGAGACACTGAAGCTTTCTTT. The encoded protein is CASSLRRDTEAFF.

This chain connects TRBV7-2 to TRBJ1-6, with 9 bases identical to TRBD1. This CDR3 comprises 14 residues. J lost 7 bases, V lost 3 bases, and 1 base had no gene match. Germline V gives CDR1 SGHTA, CDR2 FQGNSA. CDR3 sequence: CASSLDRGNSPLHF. In DNA form, the CDR3 reads TGTGCCAGCAGCTTGGACAGGGGAAATTCACCCCTCCACTTT.

This chain joins TRBV27 and TRBJ1-1, with D unresolved. The V end was cut by 6 bases, the J end by 4 bases, with 18 bases between. The CDR3 loop spans 15 amino acids. From germline, CDR1 is MNHEY and CDR2 SMNVEV (reference sequence). This CDR3 is CASSAAGGMGTEAFF. CDR3 in DNA: TGTGCCAGCAGCGCGGCGGGCGGGATGGGCACTGAAGCTTTCTTT.

The table lists this clone with a few counts. The chain carries TRBV5-5 and TRBJ2-7, with D possibly being TRBD1 (6 bases). Trimming removed 0 bases at V and 3 bases at J, with 16 bases between. Germline loops: CDR1 SGHKS, CDR2 YYEKEE (reference sequence). The CDR3 extends over 16 amino acids. The CDR3 nucleotides read TGTGCCAGCAGCTTGGTGGTGGGGACACAGGGCTACGAGCAGTACTTC. It is translated as CASSLVVGTQGYEQYF. Together with reference TRBV5-5 and TRBJ2-7, the CDR3 gives the full variable domain: DAGVTQSPTHLIKTRGQQVTLRCSPISGHKSVSWYQQVLGQGPQFIFQYYEKEERGRGNFPDRFSARQFPNYSSELNVNALLLGDSALYLCASSLVVGTQGYEQYFGPGTRLTVT.

V and J are TRBV5-1 and TRBJ2-5, with 13 bases identical to TRBD2. The CDR3 runs 17 residues. The ends lost 5 bases at V and 0 bases at J; junction bases unmatched: 7. Germline V lookup: CDR1 SGHRS, CDR2 YFSETQ. As DNA, the CDR3 is TGCGCCAGCAGAGCCCCGACTAGCGGGGGGCACCAAGAGACCCAGTACTTC. The encoded protein is CASRAPTSGGHQETQYF.

V and J are TRBV11-3 and TRBJ2-3; 8 positions match TRBD2. Germline V gives CDR1 SGHNT, CDR2 YENEEA. Germline trimming cut 5 bases from V and 4 bases from J; bases unmatched to any gene: 5. The CDR3 runs 14 residues. The CDR3 DNA reads TGTGCCAGCAGCCAAGCGCGGGGGGCAGATACGCAGTATTTT. Translating it yields CASSQARGADTQYF.